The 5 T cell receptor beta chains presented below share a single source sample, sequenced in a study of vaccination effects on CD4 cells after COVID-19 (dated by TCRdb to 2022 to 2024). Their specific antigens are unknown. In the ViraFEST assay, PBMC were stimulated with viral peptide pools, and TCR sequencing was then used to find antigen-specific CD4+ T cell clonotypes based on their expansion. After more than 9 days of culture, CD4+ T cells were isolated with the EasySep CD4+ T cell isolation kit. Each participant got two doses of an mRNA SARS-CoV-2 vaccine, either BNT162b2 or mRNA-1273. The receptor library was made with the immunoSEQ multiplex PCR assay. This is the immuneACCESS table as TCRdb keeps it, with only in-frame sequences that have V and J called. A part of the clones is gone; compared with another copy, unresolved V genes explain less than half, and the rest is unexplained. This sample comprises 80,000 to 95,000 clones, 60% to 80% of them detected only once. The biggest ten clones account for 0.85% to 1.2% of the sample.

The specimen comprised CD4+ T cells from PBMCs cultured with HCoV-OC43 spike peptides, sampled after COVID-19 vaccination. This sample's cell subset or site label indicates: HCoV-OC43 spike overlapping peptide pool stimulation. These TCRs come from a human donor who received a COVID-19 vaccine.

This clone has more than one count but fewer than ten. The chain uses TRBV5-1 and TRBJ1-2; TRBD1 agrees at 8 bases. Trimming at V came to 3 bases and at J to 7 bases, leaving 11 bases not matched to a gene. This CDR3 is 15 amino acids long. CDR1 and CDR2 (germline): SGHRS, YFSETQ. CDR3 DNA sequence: TGCGCCAGCAGCTCTATGGACAGGGCGCATGCTGGCTACACCTTC. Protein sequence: CASSSMDRAHAGYTF.

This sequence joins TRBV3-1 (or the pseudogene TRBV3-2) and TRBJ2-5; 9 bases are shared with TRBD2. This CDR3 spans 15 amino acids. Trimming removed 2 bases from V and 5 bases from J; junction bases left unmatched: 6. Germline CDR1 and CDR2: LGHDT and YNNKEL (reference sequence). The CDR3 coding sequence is TGTGCCAGCAGCCAAAAAAGGCTAGCGGGGGAGACCCAGTACTTC. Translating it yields CASSQKRLAGETQYF.

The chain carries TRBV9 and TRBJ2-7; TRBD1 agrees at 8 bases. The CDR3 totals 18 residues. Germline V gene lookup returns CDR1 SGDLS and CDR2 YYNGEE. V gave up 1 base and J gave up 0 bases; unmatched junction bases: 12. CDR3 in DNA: TGTGCCAGCAGCGTAATCGGCAGGGGGCCTTCGGGCTCCTACGAGCAGTACGTC. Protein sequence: CASSVIGRGPSGSYEQYV.

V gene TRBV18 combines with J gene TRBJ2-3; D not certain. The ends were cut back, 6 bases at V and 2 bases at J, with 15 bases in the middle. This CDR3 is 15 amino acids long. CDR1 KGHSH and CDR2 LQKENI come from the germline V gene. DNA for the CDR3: TGTGCCAGCTCCCTTTCCTGGGCCTCCACAGATACGCAGTATTTT. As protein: CASSLSWASTDTQYF.

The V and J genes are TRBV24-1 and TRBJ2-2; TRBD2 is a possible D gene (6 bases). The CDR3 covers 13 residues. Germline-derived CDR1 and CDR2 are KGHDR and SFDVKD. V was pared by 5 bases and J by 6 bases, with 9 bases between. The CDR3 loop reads CATSGEVSGELFF. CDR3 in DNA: TGTGCCACCAGTGGGGAGGTCTCCGGGGAGCTGTTTTTT.